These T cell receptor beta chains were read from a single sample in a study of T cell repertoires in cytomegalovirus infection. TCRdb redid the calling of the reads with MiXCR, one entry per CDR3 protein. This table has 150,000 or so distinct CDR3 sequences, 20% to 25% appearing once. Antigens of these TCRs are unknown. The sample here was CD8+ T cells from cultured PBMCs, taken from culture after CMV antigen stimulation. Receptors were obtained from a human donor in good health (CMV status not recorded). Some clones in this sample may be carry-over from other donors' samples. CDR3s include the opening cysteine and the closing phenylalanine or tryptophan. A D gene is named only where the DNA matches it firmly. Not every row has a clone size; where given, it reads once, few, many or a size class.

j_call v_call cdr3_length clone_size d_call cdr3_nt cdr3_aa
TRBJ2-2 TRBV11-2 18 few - TGTGCCAGCAGAACCCCCGAAACAACAGGGTCGGGCACCGGGGAGCTGTTTTTT CASRTPETTGSGTGELFF
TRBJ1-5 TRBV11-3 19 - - TGTGCCAGCAGCTTAGGCATGGGGGAGGCCCGCCATAGCAATCAGCCCCAGCATTTT CASSLGMGEARHSNQPQHF
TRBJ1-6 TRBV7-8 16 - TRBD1 TGTGCCAGCAGCCCAGCCCTAGGACAGGGAAAGCCACCCCTCCACTTT CASSPALGQGKPPLHF
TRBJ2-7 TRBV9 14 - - TGTGCCAGCAGCGCCCCGTCAGAAACCTACGAGCAGTACTTC CASSAPSETYEQYF
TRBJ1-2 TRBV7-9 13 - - TGTGCCAGCAGCCCTCCGACAACCTGGGGCTACACCTTC CASSPPTTWGYTF
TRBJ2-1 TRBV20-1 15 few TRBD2 TGCAGTGCTGAAGGCACTAGCGGGGGGGTCGCTGAGCAGTTCTTC CSAEGTSGGVAEQFF
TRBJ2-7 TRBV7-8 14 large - TGTGCCAGCAGCTTAGAGGGTACTCACAACGAGCAGTACTTC CASSLEGTHNEQYF
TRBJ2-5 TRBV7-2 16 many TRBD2 TGTGCCAGCAGCTTAAAGGCGGGGGGGCCCTATGAGACCCAGTACTTC CASSLKAGGPYETQYF
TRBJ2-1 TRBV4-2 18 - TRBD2 TGTGCCAGCAGACGGACAGGGGACGGGACTAGCGGGGGAAATGAGCAGTTCTTC CASRRTGDGTSGGNEQFF
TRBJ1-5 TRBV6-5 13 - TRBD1 TGTGCCAGCAGCAGGGGGGACAATCAGCCCCAGCATTTT CASSRGDNQPQHF
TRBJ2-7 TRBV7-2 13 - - TGTGCCAGCAGCTTAGCGGAAGTGCACGAGCAGTACTTC CASSLAEVHEQYF
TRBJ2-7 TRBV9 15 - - TGTGCCAGCAGCGTAGCTGGGCTAGCGACCGACGAGCAGTACTTC CASSVAGLATDEQYF
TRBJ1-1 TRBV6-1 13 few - TGTGCCAGCAGTACAGGGCTGAACACTGAAGCTTTCTTT CASSTGLNTEAFF
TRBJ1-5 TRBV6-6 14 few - TGTGCCAGCAGTTACTCCGAGGGTACTCAGCCCCAGCATTTT CASSYSEGTQPQHF
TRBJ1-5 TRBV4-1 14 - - TGCGCCAGCAGCACGTACAGAACTAATCAGCCCCAGCATTTT CASSTYRTNQPQHF
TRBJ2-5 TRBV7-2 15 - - TGTGCCAGCAGACCCGGATGGGTCGGACGGGAGACCCAGTACTTC CASRPGWVGRETQYF
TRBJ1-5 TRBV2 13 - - TGTGCCAGCAGTGAAGGAGGGGGTAAGCCCCAGCATTTT CASSEGGGKPQHF
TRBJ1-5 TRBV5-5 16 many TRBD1 TGTGCCAGCAGTCCAAGACAGGGTGGGAGCAATCAGCCCCAGCATTTT CASSPRQGGSNQPQHF
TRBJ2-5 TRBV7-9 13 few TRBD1 TGTGCCAGCAGCCCGACAGGGCGGGAGACCCAGTACTTC CASSPTGRETQYF
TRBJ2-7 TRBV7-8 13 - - TGTGCCAGCAGCTGGGACAATTCCTACGAGCAGTACTTC CASSWDNSYEQYF